The source of this T cell receptor (beta chain) is a study of cytomegalovirus exposure and HLA in healthy donors. Study-wide results and limits: The number of N-insertions in an Asian-associated ancestry cluster was reportedly below the approximately 600-donor mean in a later analysis. Donor immune exposure was known only as CMV serostatus. V- and J-gene trimming of TCR beta was linked (in a later analysis) to a missense DCLRE1C variant.

The PCR employed 60 Vbeta primers together with 13 Jbeta primers. Repertoires were generated with immunoSEQ multiplex PCR, while TCRdb's copy carries only in-frame clones and drops some. The sample consists of about 160,000 clones, more than 75% of them appearing once. Concerning this clone: Its antigen is currently unknown.

The TCR originated in a girl aged 2 to 9 in good health and CMV-seropositive. Sequencing was performed on PBMCs.

CDR3 bases: TGTGCTAGTGGTTTGGTACAATGCGGGAGGGCCTACAATGAGCAGTTCTTC. Translated: CASGLVQCGRAYNEQFF. The chain carries TRBV12-5 and TRBJ2-1, with 9 bases that match TRBD2. Germline V gene data show CDR1 as LGHNT and CDR2 as FRNRAP. The CDR3 consists of 17 residues. The V gene end was trimmed by 0 bases and the J gene end by 2 bases; junction bases not matched to a gene: 5.